The clone carrying this T cell receptor (beta chain) was seen only a few times. Antigen: not known. The CDR3 sequence is 12 residues long. Germline V gives CDR1 SEHNR, CDR2 FQNEAQ (reference sequence). Trimming left V 3 bases short and J 6 bases short, with 6 bases between. This entry comes from a study of CD8 T cells in Susac syndrome. General study points: The study's TCR sequencing and HLA analysis covered a relatively small number of individuals, and the study acknowledged this.

RNA was extracted with the RNeasy kit, and a quantity of about 0.45 to 1 ug was reverse transcribed using random hexamers. Each CDR3 protein gets one entry after TCRdb re-called the immunoSEQ multiplex PCR reads with MiXCR. Of around 300,000 distinct CDR3 sequences listed, just over 90% were seen once; the top ten hold roughly 0.07%. Sequencing of TCR beta covered CD8+ and CD4+ T cells obtained from blood. The multiple sclerosis controls consisted of treatment-naive patients with relapsing-remitting disease, either stable or active. The rearrangement joins TRBV7-9 to TRBJ2-4; D not certain. This TCR was recovered from a human donor with multiple sclerosis. The specimen sequenced was CD4+ T cells from PBMCs. The CDR3 DNA sequence: TGTGCCAGCAGCTTGACGGGAAACATTCAGTACTTC. Protein: CASSLTGNIQYF.